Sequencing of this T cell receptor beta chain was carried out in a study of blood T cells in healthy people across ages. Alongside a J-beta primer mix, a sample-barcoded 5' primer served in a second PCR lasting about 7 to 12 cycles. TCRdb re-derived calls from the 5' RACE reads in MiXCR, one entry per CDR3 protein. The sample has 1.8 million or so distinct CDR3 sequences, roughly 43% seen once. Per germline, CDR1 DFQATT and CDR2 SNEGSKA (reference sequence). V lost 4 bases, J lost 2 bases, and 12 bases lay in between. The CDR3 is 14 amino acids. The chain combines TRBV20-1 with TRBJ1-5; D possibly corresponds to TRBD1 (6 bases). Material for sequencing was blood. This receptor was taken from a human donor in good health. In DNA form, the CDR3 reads TGCAGTGCTATCGGATCAGGGGGCAATCAGCCCCAGCATTTT. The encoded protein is CSAIGSGGNQPQHF.